The 20 T cell receptor beta chains below come from one sample, sequenced in a study of PD-L1 blockade in urothelial cancer. Some clones are missing from TCRdb's copy, which holds only in-frame ones; the method was immunoSEQ multiplex PCR. This sample has roughly 2,500 clones, with around 33% found just once. The material sequenced was tumor tissue, taken before atezolizumab (anti-PD-L1) treatment. All receptors come from a man aged 70 or older with urothelial cancer.

This clone was detected a few times. CDR3 residues: CASSPRAGGPNEQFF. In DNA, the CDR3 is TGTGCCAGCAGCCCGCGGGCGGGGGGGCCTAATGAGCAGTTCTTC. The chain links TRBV11-3 to TRBJ2-1; 9 nucleotides line up with TRBD2. CDR1 SGHNT and CDR2 YENEEA come from the germline V gene. The trim removed 5 bases at V and 7 bases at J, leaving 9 bases unmatched. The length of the CDR3 is 15 residues.

This clone has more than one count but fewer than ten. V is TRBV18 and J is TRBJ1-1, with 9 bases fitting TRBD1. Germline V lookup: CDR1 KGHSH, CDR2 LQKENI. The CDR3 spans 15 residues. V dropped 2 bases and J dropped 3; count of bases not matched to a gene: 4. CDR3 DNA: TGTGCCAGCTCACCAATACAGGGGGCCGACACTGAAGCTTTCTTT. Its translation is CASSPIQGADTEAFF.

J is TRBJ2-2 and V is TRBV19, with D perhaps TRBD1 (5 bases). The CDR3 covers 18 residues. Germline V lookup: CDR1 LNHDA, CDR2 SQIVND (reference sequence). Deletions cut 5 bases from V and 6 bases from J, with 25 bases between. This CDR3 is CASSSGWGTGNRAGELFF. Written as DNA, the CDR3 is TGTGCCAGTAGTTCAGGGTGGGGTACRGGAAATAGGGCCGGGGAGCTGTTTTTT.

On this clone: One end of the junction fails to match germline, which may point to a read error. The CDR3: CAISGAQDTIYF. The CDR3 coding sequence is TGTGCCATCAGTGGTGCGCAGGACACCATATATTTT. This chain connects TRBV6-8 to TRBJ1-3, with unresolved D. The V gene's germline CDR1 is MNHGY and CDR2 SAAAGT. The CDR3 runs to 12 residues.

This clone occurred a few times. This chain uses TRBV28 with TRBJ2-7; 7 bases are shared with TRBD2. Looked up from germline, CDR1 is MDHEN and CDR2 is SYDVKM. This CDR3 is 12 amino acids long. V lost 4 bases and J lost 6; bases outside the gene matches: 3. CDR3 loop: CASSSGGREQYF. DNA for the CDR3: TGTGCCAGCAGTTCGGGAGGTCGCGAGCAGTACTTC. The full variable domain, rest sourced from reference TRBV28 and TRBJ2-7, is DVKVTQSSRYLVKRTGEKVFLECVQDMDHENMFWYRQDPGLGLRLIYFSYDVKMKEKGDIPEGYSVSREKKERFSLILESASTNQTSMYLCASSSGGREQYFGPGTRLTVT.

About this clone: One end of the junction does not line up with germline, which may come from a read error. V is TRBV6-8 and J is TRBJ2-3; D possibly corresponds to TRBD1 (5 bases). The germline CDR1 and CDR2 sequences are MNHGY and SAAAGT. This CDR3 has 20 residues. CDR3 in DNA: TGTGCCAGCTCCCTCCTCGGAACAGGCAGTACAACACCTCGCACAGATACGCAATATTTT. Protein product: CASSLLGTGSTTPRTDTQYF.

This rearrangement joins TRBV6-8 to TRBJ1-5, with D perhaps TRBD1 (6 bases). CDR3 length: 16 amino acids. Trimming took off 7 bases at V and 7 bases at J, with 23 bases between the two ends. Per the germline V gene, CDR1 is MNHGY and CDR2 is SAAAGT. CDR3 sequence: CASTSSGRGISQPQHF. As DNA, the CDR3 is TGTGCCAGCACCAGTTCCGGAAGGGGGATCAGCCAGCCCCAGCATTTT.

This chain links TRBV11-3 with TRBJ2-7, with 10 bases lining up with TRBD1. The germline V gene has CDR1 SGHNT and CDR2 YENEEA. The J segment lost 4 bases and the V segment lost 5 bases, leaving 17 bases of the junction unmatched. There are 18 residues in the CDR3. The CDR3 here is CASSTGTGARRTEYEQYF. The CDR3, as DNA: TGTGCCAGCAGCACCGGGACAGGGGCTAGGAGGACCGAATACGAGCAGTACTTC.

This chain connects TRBV10-3 to TRBJ2-1, with a weak D call TRBD1 (6 bases). This CDR3 contains 16 residues. Germline loops: CDR1 ENHRY, CDR2 SYGVKD. V was cut by 10 bases and J by 9 bases, with 28 bases left in between. The DNA of the CDR3 is TGTGCCACTTCAACAATCCGGGGACCCCTAGGGGGTGAGCAGTTCTTC. It translates to CATSTIRGPLGGEQFF.

The chain links TRBV12-5 to TRBJ1-1; D may be TRBD1 (5 bases). Germline V CDR1 and CDR2: LGHNT, FRNRAP. This CDR3 comprises 14 residues. V lost 6 bases to trimming and J lost 2 bases, with 13 bases between them. Written as DNA, the CDR3 is TGTGCTAGTGGACCAGACAGCTTTAACACTGAAGCTTTCTTT. Translation gives CASGPDSFNTEAFF.

This clone occurred a few times. The chain links TRBV11-3 to TRBJ2-2; 7 bases align to TRBD1. V trimming: 3 bases; J trimming: 4 bases; junction bases outside the gene matches: 5. This CDR3 comprises 15 residues. The germline CDR1 and CDR2 sequences are SGHNT and YENEEA. The CDR3 region is CASSFATGFTGELFF. The CDR3 nucleotides are TGTGCCAGCAGCTTTGCGACAGGGTTCACCGGGGAGCTGTTTTTT.

This rearrangement joins TRBV9 to TRBJ2-1; D unresolved. V was shortened by 5 bases and J by 6 bases, with 15 bases between the two germline ends. The CDR3 has 14 amino acids. Per the germline V gene, CDR1 is SGDLS and CDR2 is YYNGEE. The CDR3 sequence: CASSGFRPFNEQFF. CDR3 nucleotides: TGTGCCAGCAGTGGGTTTAGACCCTTCAATGAGCAGTTCTTC.

This clone came up a few times. In DNA, the CDR3 is TGTGCCAGCAGCCGTCGGACTGATAATGAGCAGTTCTTC. Translation gives CASSRRTDNEQFF. This rearrangement joins TRBV7-1 to TRBJ2-1, with TRBD2 as a possible D gene (5 bases). TRBV7-1 is annotated as an ORF whose role is uncertain. V dropped 5 bases and J dropped 7 bases, with 12 bases sitting between them. The CDR3 is 13 amino acids.

This clone ranks as medium-sized. The V gene is TRBV2, the J gene TRBJ1-1; D ambiguous. The V and J ends lost 2 bases and 0 bases respectively, with 10 bases between them. This CDR3 region has 15 residues. Germline assignment: CDR1 SNHLY and CDR2 FYNNEI. The CDR3 spells CASSEMPKMNTEAFF. The DNA for the CDR3 is TGTGCCAGCAGTGAAATGCCAAAAATGAACACTGAAGCTTTCTTT.

The chain joins TRBV29-1 to TRBJ2-1; 11 bases fit TRBD1. The germline V gene encodes CDR1 SQVTM and CDR2 ANQGSEA. This CDR3 has 15 residues. The ends lost 7 bases at V and 7 bases at J; junction bases unmatched: 12. The CDR3 sequence: CSAGARTGGVNEQFF. The CDR3 DNA is TGCAGCGCCGGAGCCCGGACAGGGGGCGTGAATGAGCAGTTCTTC.

The chain joins TRBV29-1 to TRBJ1-4, with D tentatively TRBD1 (6 bases). Trimming removed 6 bases from V and 8 bases from J, with 19 bases in between. This CDR3 has 14 amino acids. Germline assignment: CDR1 SQVTM and CDR2 ANQGSEA. The CDR3 loop reads CSVGTQGKSEKLFF. CDR3 nucleotides: TGCAGCGTAGGGACCCAGGGGAAGAGCGAAAAACTGTTTTTT.

The chain employs TRBV30 and TRBJ1-5; D is unresolved. V lost 0 bases and J 3 bases, leaving 6 bases between the germline ends. The CDR3 runs to 13 residues. The germline CDR1 and CDR2 sequences are GTSNPN and SVGIG (reference sequence). The CDR3, as DNA: TGTGCCTGGAGTGTACGAAACAATCAGCCCCAGCATTTT. Its translation: CAWSVRNNQPQHF.

The chain employs TRBV29-1 and TRBJ2-7; no firm D call. CDR1 and CDR2 (germline): SQVTM, ANQGSEA. V gave up 7 bases and J gave up 4 bases, with 14 bases separating them. The CDR3 extends over 12 amino acids. The DNA of the CDR3 is TGCAGCGCCGAGGACGGAACTTACGAGCAGTACTTC. This gives the protein CSAEDGTYEQYF.

The V call is TRBV11-3, the J call TRBJ2-1; D is possibly TRBD1 or TRBD2 (5 bases each). V was cut by 0 bases and J by 0 bases, with 9 bases left in between. The CDR3 runs to 16 residues. Germline assignment: CDR1 SGHNT and CDR2 YENEEA. Here the CDR3 reads CASSLDGTSSYNEQFF. As DNA, the CDR3 is TGTGCCAGCAGCTTAGATGGGACGAGCTCCTACAATGAGCAGTTCTTC.

V usage is TRBV15 and J usage is TRBJ1-2, with a possible D match to TRBD1 (5 bases). The V end lost 5 bases, the J end lost 4 bases, and 20 bases lay between the germline ends. Germline CDR1 LNHNV, CDR2 YYDKDF (reference sequence). The CDR3 runs 16 residues. The CDR3: CATSAILGGGGYGYTF. The CDR3 nucleotides read TGTGCCACCAGCGCCATCCTCGGCGGGGGTGGCTATGGCTACACCTTC. The full variable domain, rest sourced from reference TRBV15 and TRBJ1-2, is DAMVIQNPRYQVTQFGKPVTLSCSQTLNHNVMYWYQQKSSQAPKLLFHYYDKDFNNEADTPDNFQSRRPNTSFCFLDIRSPGLGDTAMYLCATSAILGGGGYGYTFGSGTRLTVV.